This entry lists 10 T cell receptor beta chains sequenced from one sample in a study of OX40 agonist ivuxolimab in advanced cancers. Sequencing used immunoSEQ multiplex PCR; TCRdb keeps in-frame clones, though not all of them. Of tens of thousands of clones in the sample, about four fifths are singletons; the top ten hold roughly 5.8%. The sequencing used CD4+ or CD8+ T cells sorted from blood, collected in a trial of the OX40 agonist ivuxolimab. The receptors derive from an adult with an advanced solid tumor such as melanoma, head and neck, liver or kidney cancer.

The chain links TRBV5-1 to TRBJ1-1; the D is unclear. The CDR3 extends over 15 amino acids. V lost 1 base and J lost 1, with 11 bases in between. Germline CDR1 and CDR2: SGHRS and YFSETQ. The CDR3: CASSLQLSRNTEAFF. The CDR3, as DNA: TGCGCCAGCAGCTTGCAGTTAAGTCGGAACACTGAAGCTTTCTTT.

The CDR3 nucleotides are TGTGCCAGCAGCAGCGACAGCCCTCCCCACCACGAGCAGTACTTC. Protein: CASSSDSPPHHEQYF. The V call is TRBV6-6, the J call TRBJ2-7; a weak D match, TRBD1 (5 bases). The V gene's germline CDR1 is MNHNY and CDR2 SVGAGI (reference sequence). CDR3 length equals 15 residues. Trimming removed 6 bases from V and 5 bases from J, with 20 bases in between.

The chain joins TRBV6-5 to TRBJ2-3; D is perhaps TRBD1 (5 bases). V lost 0 bases and J lost 1, with 11 bases in between. The length of the CDR3 is 16 residues. Germline V gene data show CDR1 as MNHEY and CDR2 as SVGAGI. The CDR3: CASSYSLTVGTDTQYF. The DNA for the CDR3 is TGTGCCAGCAGTTACTCGTTGACAGTGGGCACAGATACGCAGTATTTT.

This clone turned up a few times. The chain joins TRBV28 to TRBJ2-5; 12 bases fit TRBD2. The CDR3 runs 14 residues. Trimming took 7 bases from V and 4 from J; bases not matched to a gene: 4. Germline-derived CDR1 and CDR2 are MDHEN and SYDVKM. CDR3 nucleotides: TGTGCCAGCACCCCGGGACTAGCGGGAGAGACCCAGTACTTC. Encoded protein: CASTPGLAGETQYF.

The chain combines TRBV6-5 with TRBJ2-7; 7 nucleotides align to TRBD1. Losses at the gene ends were 6 bases for V and 4 bases for J; bases not matched to a gene: 6. CDR1 and CDR2 (germline): MNHEY, SVGAGI. CDR3 length equals 13 residues. CDR3 coding DNA: TGTGCCAGCAGCATGACAGGGAAGTACGAGCAGTACTTC. Its protein product is CASSMTGKYEQYF.

This clone was counted only a few times. The gene calls are TRBV5-7 and TRBJ1-2; TRBD1 matches 10 bases. TRBV5-7 is labeled an ORF, and its function is uncertain. V was clipped by 4 bases and J by 7 bases; unmatched bases: 7. The length of the CDR3 is 14 residues. The CDR3 nucleotides read TGTGCCAGCAGCCCCCGGGACAGGGGCTGTGGCTACACCTTC. This gives the protein CASSPRDRGCGYTF.

This rearrangement joins TRBV28 to TRBJ1-1; D perhaps matches TRBD1 (5 bases). The V gene lost 7 bases and the J gene lost 1 base, with 13 bases spanning the gap. This CDR3 region has 14 residues. CDR1 is MDHEN, CDR2 SYDVKM, per germline. The CDR3 nucleotides are TGTGCCAGCACCCGCGGGGGGGGGAACACTGAAGCTTTCTTT. Its translation is CASTRGGGNTEAFF.

This clone was seen a handful of times. The chain joins TRBV2 to TRBJ2-1; 9 nucleotides agree with TRBD1. Trimming removed 7 bases from V and 2 bases from J; junction bases left unmatched: 9. The CDR3 is 16 amino acids. Germline assignment: CDR1 SNHLY and CDR2 FYNNEI. CDR3 sequence reads: CASKRSTGGAYNEQFF. Here the CDR3 DNA reads TGTGCCAGCAAGCGCTCGACAGGGGGTGCCTACAATGAGCAGTTCTTC.

This clone was seen a single time. J is TRBJ2-7 and V is TRBV27; TRBD2 aligns across 9 bases. V trimming: 5 bases; J trimming: 0 bases; junction bases outside the gene matches: 8. The CDR3 runs 16 residues. Germline CDR1 and CDR2: MNHEY and SMNVEV (reference sequence). CDR3 amino acids: CASSPRLAEDSYEQYF. In DNA form, the CDR3 reads TGTGCCAGCAGTCCCAGACTAGCGGAGGACTCCTACGAGCAGTACTTC.

The chain recombines TRBV6-1 with TRBJ2-5; 8 bases are shared with TRBD2. V was clipped by 3 bases and J by 6 bases; unmatched bases: 9. This CDR3 is built from 15 residues. Per the germline V gene, CDR1 is MNHNS and CDR2 is SASEGT. The CDR3 DNA reads as TGTGCCAGCAGTGACGAGGTAGCGGGAAGGAAGACCCAGTACTTC. As protein: CASSDEVAGRKTQYF.